Reported below is one T cell receptor beta chain. This sample was included in a study of cytomegalovirus exposure and HLA in healthy donors. Profiling relied on immunoSEQ multiplex PCR, and the TCRdb table lists in-frame clones only, not all of them. The sample lists 100,000 to 150,000 clones, around 90% occurring once. Trimming stripped 2 bases from V and 7 bases from J, with 14 bases between. This CDR3 region has 15 residues. Germline V gene lookup returns CDR1 MNHEY and CDR2 SVGAGI. The sequenced material came from PBMCs. The rearrangement uses TRBV6-5 and TRBJ1-4, with D tentatively TRBD1 (6 bases). The receptor was isolated from a woman between 18 and 29 years old in good health and CMV-seronegative. The CDR3 DNA is TGTGCCAGCAGTTACCTTGGACAGACAGTTGAAAAACTGTTTTTT. This translates into CASSYLGQTVEKLFF.